Sequencing of this TCR beta chain was carried out in a study of T cell responses to AZD1222 COVID-19 vaccine. Analysis merged second doses at about 4 or about 12 weeks. CDR3 length: 14 amino acids. Trimming stripped 1 base from V and 0 bases from J, with 7 bases between. The V gene's germline CDR1 is GTSNPN and CDR2 SVGIG (reference sequence). This clone was recorded once. Some clones are missing from TCRdb's copy, which holds only in-frame ones; the method was immunoSEQ multiplex PCR. This sample has over 110,000 clones, with almost 95% found just once. The TCR was taken from an adult who received the AZD1222 COVID-19 vaccine. This specimen consisted of peripheral blood, obtained 28 days after the second AZD1222 dose. The chain combines TRBV30 with TRBJ1-5, with D unresolved. DNA of the CDR3: TGTGCCTGGAGTGGGACGTATAGCAATCAGCCCCAGCATTTT. Amino acid sequence: CAWSGTYSNQPQHF.